This record covers a single T cell receptor (beta chain). This clone was observed a handful of times. Its antigen target is currently unknown. Per-base qualities were not stored, and no clone one base away is much larger. The immunoSEQ kit was used, according to the manufacturer's recommendations, to generate TCR beta libraries from genomic DNA. To prepare libraries, a first multiplex PCR with proprietary primers was run, followed by a second PCR that added unique barcodes, and a bead cleanup was done after each round. A kit-provided positive control reaction and a negative control reaction were included in every sample batch. The final libraries were assessed on an Agilent 4200 TapeStation D1000 ScreenTape, pooled by volume, and quantified by qPCR. An Illumina NextSeq500 fitted with a MidOutput 150-cycle cartridge performed the sequencing, running 156 Read1 cycles and 15 Index1 cycles with the kit's custom primers. The pooled library was loaded at 0.8 to 1 pM, and roughly 20% PhiX control was spiked in. Concerning the study's data processing: The vendor-processed data were analyzed in R, and a clonotype was defined as all T cells that share the same CDR3 nucleotide sequence. In the clone abundance analyses, frequencies in each sample were normalized to that sample's 10,000 most abundant clones. Before analysis, public T cell clones were removed, and these numbered fewer than six per sample on average. Dominant motif analysis used ImmunoMap with the PAM10 matrix, gap penalty 30 and homology threshold 0.3; motifs with cumulative frequency at least 0.01 counted as dominant. Entries here come from immuneACCESS through TCRdb and include only in-frame sequences with V and J called. Some clones fail to appear in such tables; in the studies checked, an unresolved V gene covers under half of the shortfall, and the cause of the remainder is unknown. That table gives V, J and clone size, and the DNA gave D and trimming. This sample has 13,000 or so clones in its table, and just over 55% of those were observed once. The ten largest clones represent approximately 13% of the sample.

The sample's time point label, in plain terms: tumor resected at nephrectomy. What the treatment or condition label conveys for this sample: treatment-naive control, cytoreductive nephrectomy. For controls, tumors were taken from treatment-naive renal cell carcinoma patients who had cytoreductive nephrectomy with no radiation beforehand. Every patient had renal cell carcinoma of clear cell pathology. Control tumors used for TCR sequencing came from a handful of females and roughly ten males, resected 2011 to 2014, with median age about 50 years (range roughly 40 to 85). Tumor processing involved mechanical dissociation, digestion with collagenase/hyaluronidase at 37 degrees C, handling in gentleMACS C tubes, and storage in liquid nitrogen. Genomic DNA for TCR sequencing was prepared using the QIAamp DNA Blood Mini Kit (Qiagen). Only samples passing all quality control checks were included in the analyses.

The record originates from a study of radiation and T cells in renal cell carcinoma (TCRdb year 2020). Some background on the complete study: In total, approximately 51 samples, comprising some 25 tumors and approximately 27 peripheral blood samples, were subjected to TCR beta sequencing. In the roughly 49 samples combined, 4 million to 5 million unique CDR3 nucleotide sequences were found, encoding about 2,700,000 unique CDR3 amino acid sequences.

What the authors observed across the whole study: Intratumoral heterogeneity went uncaptured because the only tumor material available was small regions of 0.8 to 1 g. Irradiated tumors contained more dominant CDR3 motifs, and these motifs occupied a larger share of the repertoire than in control tumors. The single-armed trial design could not address effects of radiation dose or scheduling on the TCR repertoire. Higher TCR clonality was observed in irradiated tumors than in controls, with an average of roughly 50% of the repertoire accounted for by the top 100 clonotypes, compared with around 40% in nephrectomy-only tumors.

From cysteine to phenylalanine, the CDR3 is 16 amino acids long. Only the CDR3 DNA stays, 48 bases, in frame from base 1. For CDR1 and CDR2, the germline V gene lists SQVTM and ANQGSEA. V is trimmed back by 5 bases and J by 3 bases, and the junction contains 12 bases that no gene match accounts for. The clonotype comes from a man aged 50-60 years with renal cell carcinoma. The sample was tumor tissue, taken from a patient whose treatment was nephrectomy without radiotherapy. Recombination linked TRBV29-1 to TRBJ1-4; 7 nucleotides in the junction match TRBD1. The CDR3 amino acid sequence is: CSVKGGSGGPNEKLFF. The sequenced DNA is TGCAGCGTTAAAGGGGGATCAGGGGGACCTAATGAAAAACTGTTTTTT.